This T cell receptor (beta chain) is from a study of cytomegalovirus exposure and HLA in healthy donors. Per the germline V gene, CDR1 is LNHDA and CDR2 is SQIVND (reference sequence). CDR3 length equals 14 residues. V lost 1 base to trimming and J lost 2 bases, with 8 bases between them. PCR primers comprised 60 Vbeta and 13 Jbeta primers. The table came from immunoSEQ multiplex PCR; TCRdb's copy has only in-frame clones and leaves some out. Among around 150,000 clones listed, approximately 79% were seen once. The sequence was obtained from a human donor in good health. The chain has TRBV19 and TRBJ1-1; D uncertain. Input material: PBMCs. The CDR3 DNA reads TGTGCCAGTAGTATAGGGCGGGTAAACACTGAAGCTTTCTTT. Translation gives CASSIGRVNTEAFF.